This TCR beta chain comes out of a study of blood T cell repertoires in COVID-19. Background on the study: T cells, B-cell-depleted T cells, or PBMCs supplied cDNA or gDNA.

Per germline, CDR1 KGHSH and CDR2 LQKENI. Trimming took off 3 bases at V and 5 bases at J, with 14 bases between the two ends. The CDR3 loop spans 16 amino acids. Original processing notes: Reference gene primer amplification gave nucleated cell count estimates. Sequencing was performed with immunoSEQ multiplex PCR; in TCRdb, only in-frame clones are kept and a portion is missing. That table is the source of V, J and clone size, and D and trimming were worked out from the DNA. This sample carries a few hundred thousand clones, 80% to 90% of them seen once, and the ten largest clones take 0.95% to 1.5%.

Sequencing input: peripheral blood. The chain recombines TRBV18 with TRBJ1-6; D remains ambiguous. This clonotype originated in a woman aged 45 to 65 with acute or convalescent COVID-19. The CDR3 DNA sequence: TGTGCCAGCTCACCCTTTACCGTTGAGCATAATTCACCCCTCCACTTT. Amino acid sequence: CASSPFTVEHNSPLHF.